The 10 T cell receptor beta chains below all came from one sample that was sequenced in a study of blood T cells in healthy people across ages. Sample-barcoded 5' priming and a J-beta primer mix drove a second PCR of about 6 to 12 cycles. TCRdb ran MiXCR on the 5' RACE reads and lists one entry per CDR3 protein. In the table there are approximately 1.5 million distinct CDR3 sequences, 42% of which are singletons. Sequencing was carried out using blood. The receptors were sampled from a woman under 30 in good health.

This clonotype turned up a few times. The rearrangement uses TRBV29-1 and TRBJ1-1; no firm D call. The V end lost 0 bases, the J end lost 10 bases, and 15 bases lay between the germline ends. The germline V gene encodes CDR1 SQVTM and CDR2 ANQGSEA. The length of the CDR3 is 13 residues. The CDR3 reads CSVEDLRMGGAFF. The CDR3 DNA follows: TGCAGCGTTGAAGATCTACGTATGGGTGGAGCTTTCTTT.

This chain links TRBV5-1 with TRBJ2-4; no reliable D call. The ends were cut back, 3 bases at V and 2 bases at J, with 6 bases in the middle. Germline-derived CDR1 and CDR2 are SGHRS and YFSETQ. The CDR3 has 13 amino acids. CDR3 DNA sequence: TGCGCCAGCAGCTCGTCTTCCAAAAACATTCAGTACTTC. Translated, it gives CASSSSSKNIQYF. The whole variable domain, remainder taken from reference TRBV5-1 and TRBJ2-4, is KAGVTQTPRYLIKTRGQQVTLSCSPISGHRSVSWYQQTPGQGLQFLFEYFSETQRNKGNFPGRFSGRQFSNSRSEMNVSTLELGDSALYLCASSSSSKNIQYFGAGTRLSVL.

The chain uses TRBV2 and TRBJ2-5; the D is unclear. The CDR3 covers 14 residues. The V gene lost 11 bases and the J gene lost 4 bases, with 20 bases spanning the gap. Germline V CDR1 and CDR2: SNHLY, FYNNEI. The CDR3 is CASPPPDSLETQYF. CDR3 coding DNA: TGTGCCTCTCCCCCCCCGGATTCGTTAGAGACCCAGTACTTC. The full variable domain, in which reference TRBV2 and TRBJ2-5 provide the parts outside the CDR3, is EPEVTQTPSHQVTQMGQEVILRCVPISNHLYFYWYRQILGQKVEFLVSFYNNEISEKSEIFDDQFSVERPDGSNFTLKIRSTKLEDSAMYFCASPPPDSLETQYFGPGTRLLVL.

V is TRBV15 and J is TRBJ2-7; 9 positions agree with TRBD1. The CDR3 sequence is 20 residues long. V lost 2 bases and J lost 7; bases outside the gene matches: 24. From germline, CDR1 is LNHNV and CDR2 YYDKDF (reference sequence). The CDR3 region has the DNA TGTGCCACCAGCAGAACGCCGAGACAGGGGGTCCCCCCTCGTGGTAATGAGCAGTACTTC. As protein: CATSRTPRQGVPPRGNEQYF.

The table lists this clonotype with a few counts. The genes are TRBV20-1 and TRBJ2-1; D is possibly TRBD1 or TRBD2 (5 bases each). The CDR3 consists of 14 residues. Germline V gene sequence: CDR1 DFQATT, CDR2 SNEGSKA (reference sequence). V was cut by 1 base and J by 6 bases, with 13 bases left in between. The CDR3 loop reads CSARVPLGANEQFF. The CDR3 coding sequence is TGCAGTGCTAGAGTCCCCCTCGGGGCCAATGAGCAGTTCTTC.

This chain links TRBV6-2 or TRBV6-3 with TRBJ1-5; weak D call: TRBD1 (6 bases). CDR3 length: 15 amino acids. Germline V gene sequence: CDR1 MNHEY, CDR2 SVGEGT. Trimming shortened V by 4 bases and J by 6 bases, and 16 bases separated the two germline ends. In DNA, the CDR3 is TGTGCCAGCAGTTCGCACAGGGATTTGACTCAGCCCCAGCATTTT. This sequence encodes CASSSHRDLTQPQHF.

This clonotype was observed a few times. The junction departs from the called germline gene at one end, perhaps through a read error. This chain uses TRBV5-1 with TRBJ2-4; a weak D match, TRBD2 (7 bases). The germline CDR1 and CDR2 sequences are SGHRS and YFSETQ. The CDR3 is 14 amino acids. The DNA for the CDR3 is TGTGCCAGCAGTTTGGGGGGGCCCAAAAACATTCAGTACTTC. The encoded protein is CASSLGGPKNIQYF.

V usage is TRBV4-2 and J usage is TRBJ2-7, with TRBD2 identical over 7 bases. From germline, CDR1 is LGHNA and CDR2 YNFKEQ. V lost 1 base and J lost 1; bases outside the gene matches: 4. This CDR3 has 15 residues. The CDR3 region is CASSQVGRESYEQYF. In DNA form, the CDR3 reads TGTGCCAGCAGCCAAGTGGGGCGGGAGTCCTACGAGCAGTACTTC.

The V gene is TRBV6-6, the J gene TRBJ1-5, with 11 bases fitting TRBD1. Losses at the gene ends were 2 bases for V and 4 bases for J; bases not matched to a gene: 4. The germline CDR1 and CDR2 sequences are MNHNY and SVGAGI (reference sequence). This CDR3 contains 16 residues. The CDR3 sequence is CASSYGGTGGNQPQHF. The CDR3, as DNA: TGTGCCAGCAGTTACGGGGGGACAGGGGGGAATCAGCCCCAGCATTTT.

This clonotype was seen a handful of times. This rearrangement joins TRBV20-1 to TRBJ1-1; D unresolved. Trimming took off 1 base at V and 5 bases at J, with 14 bases between the two ends. The CDR3 is 14 residues long. Germline V lookup: CDR1 DFQATT, CDR2 SNEGSKA (reference sequence). CDR3 bases: TGCAGTGCTAGAGCGATTCTAGAAGGAACTGAAGCTTTCTTT. This translates into CSARAILEGTEAFF.